One T cell receptor beta chain is described in this entry. This receptor's antigen is unknown. Per-nucleotide qualities are absent, and no much larger clonotype sits a single base away. The library was obtained by the immunoSEQ multiplex PCR assay. The table comes from immuneACCESS by way of TCRdb, which keeps in-frame sequences with V and J called. Part of the clones is missing from these tables; in studies checked, under half for an unresolved V gene and the rest for unknown reasons. This sample lists around 130,000 clones; around 90% were detected once. In total, the top ten clones hold more than 2% of the sample. The source of the sample is a study of control samples from healthy donors and cancer patients (dated by TCRdb to the early 2020s). The CDR3 goes from the cysteine to the phenylalanine over 12 residues. Only the CDR3 DNA is retained, 36 bases long and in frame from the first base. V loses 6 bases of germline sequence and J loses 5 bases, and the interval between the two ends is 10 bases. In the germline V gene, CDR1 corresponds to MGHRA and CDR2 to YSYEKL.

The sequencing sample was made of blood. This TCR came from a man in his late teens or twenties in good health. The rearrangement combines TRBV4-1 with TRBJ2-5; the D segment could be TRBD2, given 6 matching bases. The base sequence is TGCGCCAGCAGTCCGGAGGGCGAGACCCAGTACTTC. Its coded protein is CASSPEGETQYF.